This T cell receptor beta chain emerged from a study of T-cell reconstitution after alpha-beta-depleted transplantation in children. Broader study findings: For some patients, TCRbeta diversity was high at day 60 because of recipient T cells and thymic progenitors that survived. After transplant, at about two months, alpha-beta T cells were reportedly derived from several hundred expanded graft clones.

Preparation of the TCRbeta library used unique molecular identifiers. TCRdb reanalysed the PCR reads using MiXCR and keeps one entry per CDR3 protein. This repertoire shows 100,000 to 150,000 distinct CDR3 sequences, about 21% found once; its top ten account for over 9.5%. This clonotype was counted ten times or more. Its antigen is undetermined. Sequenced material: PBMCs, mostly from graft donor cells, taken 180 days after TCRalphabeta/CD19-depleted stem cell transplant. The clonotype comes from a male patient between 2 and 10 years old who had a stem cell transplant for chronic granulomatous disease, so the T cells may come from the graft donor.

The CDR3 loop reads CASSPRTGGDTQYF. In DNA form, the CDR3 reads TGTGCCAGCAGCCCCCGTACAGGGGGAGATACGCAGTATTTT. The chain couples TRBV7-6 to TRBJ2-3; 8 bases match TRBD1. This CDR3 is built from 14 residues. Per the germline V gene, CDR1 is SGHVS and CDR2 is FNYEAQ. The V gene end was trimmed by 5 bases and the J gene end by 5 bases; junction bases not matched to a gene: 6.